This TCR beta chain came from a study of blood T cell repertoires in COVID-19. Across the whole study: There were acute and convalescent COVID-19 samples, and they came from the United States, Italy and Spain.

From germline, CDR1 is MNHEY and CDR2 SVGAGI. V was pared by 8 bases and J by 3 bases, with 11 bases between. The CDR3 is made up of 13 amino acids. Cohort allocation depended upon clinical history that participants reported. Generated by immunoSEQ multiplex PCR, the TCRdb table keeps only in-frame clones and is missing some. The repertoire holds about 220,000 clones, roughly nine tenths seen once, with approximately 3.4% in the top ten. The sequence was obtained from a young woman in a cohort exposed to, infected with or recovered from COVID-19 (not recorded which). The source material was PBMCs or T cells enriched from blood (not recorded which). The chain joins TRBV6-5 to TRBJ1-5; TRBD1 might be the D (6 bases). In DNA form, the CDR3 reads TGTGCCAGCGGGTACAGGGACAATCAGCCCCAGCATTTT. The encoded protein is CASGYRDNQPQHF.